A single count supports the clone carrying this T cell receptor beta chain. Its target is not known. This record comes from a study of OX40 agonist ivuxolimab in advanced cancers. Findings and caveats of the study: Antigen specificity of clonally expanded peripheral T cells was not established.

Profiled with immunoSEQ multiplex PCR; TCRdb holds only in-frame clones, not every one. The sample consists of fewer than 80,000 clones, about 88% of them appearing once. This specimen was CD4+ or CD8+ T cells sorted from blood, taken in a trial of the OX40 agonist ivuxolimab. The receptor comes from an adult with an advanced solid tumor such as melanoma, head and neck, liver or kidney cancer.

This CDR3 is CASARGRGQTQYF. The DNA for the CDR3 is TGTGCCAGTGCGAGGGGCCGGGGTCAGACCCAGTACTTC. The V and J genes are TRBV27 and TRBJ2-5; D may be TRBD1 or TRBD2 (5 bases each). This CDR3 comprises 13 residues. The germline CDR1 and CDR2 sequences are MNHEY and SMNVEV (reference sequence). Trimming removed 9 bases from V and 6 bases from J, with 17 bases in between.